These 3 T cell receptor beta chains share one sample of origin, sequenced in a study of blood T cells in healthy people across ages. The use of a sample-barcoded 5' primer and a J-beta primer mix characterized a second PCR of about 7 to 12 cycles. A single record per CDR3 protein comes from TCRdb applying MiXCR to the 5' RACE reads. The sample consists of fewer than 2,000,000 distinct CDR3 sequences, roughly 32% of them appearing once. Sequencing input: blood. The receptors shown here come from a woman aged 30 to 39 in good health.

The chain carries TRBV20-1 and TRBJ2-4; 11 bases match TRBD2. Matching the DNA end better, TRBJ2-7 makes the J call doubtful. Germline CDR1 is DFQATT and CDR2 is SNEGSKA (reference sequence). The CDR3 has 15 amino acids. Here the CDR3 reads CSARASTSGDYEQYF. As DNA, the CDR3 is TGCAGTGCTAGGGCCTCGACTAGCGGGGACTACGAGCAGTACTTC.

This clonotype was observed a handful of times. V is TRBV7-8 and J is TRBJ1-5; tentative D call: TRBD1 (5 bases). CDR3 size: 15 residues. CDR1 and CDR2 (germline): SGHVS, FQNEAQ. Trimming removed 1 base at V and 4 bases at J, with 11 bases between. In nucleotides, the CDR3 is TGTGCCAGCAGCTTAGAAACTGGGGGGAATCAGCCCCAGCATTTT. Protein: CASSLETGGNQPQHF.

This clonotype appeared many times. The V call is TRBV10-3, the J call TRBJ2-5; 9 bases agree with TRBD2. Trimming at V came to 3 bases and at J to 3 bases, leaving 2 bases not matched to a gene. The germline gives CDR1 ENHRY, CDR2 SYGVKD. The CDR3 spans 14 residues. Here the CDR3 reads CAISDPSGKETQYF. In DNA form, the CDR3 reads TGTGCCATCAGTGACCCTAGCGGGAAAGAGACCCAGTACTTC.